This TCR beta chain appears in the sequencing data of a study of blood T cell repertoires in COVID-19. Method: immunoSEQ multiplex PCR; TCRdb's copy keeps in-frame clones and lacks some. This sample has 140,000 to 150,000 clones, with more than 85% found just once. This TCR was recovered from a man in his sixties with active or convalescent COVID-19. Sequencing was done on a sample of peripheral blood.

The DNA for the CDR3 is TGTGCCAGCAGTTTAAGGGGGAACACAGATACGCAGTATTTT. Translating gives CASSLRGNTDTQYF. The rearrangement links TRBV28 to TRBJ2-3; D possibly corresponds to TRBD1 (6 bases). The CDR3 covers 14 residues. With 2 bases removed from V and 2 bases from J, the gap between germline ends came to 8 bases. Germline CDR1 is MDHEN and CDR2 is SYDVKM.